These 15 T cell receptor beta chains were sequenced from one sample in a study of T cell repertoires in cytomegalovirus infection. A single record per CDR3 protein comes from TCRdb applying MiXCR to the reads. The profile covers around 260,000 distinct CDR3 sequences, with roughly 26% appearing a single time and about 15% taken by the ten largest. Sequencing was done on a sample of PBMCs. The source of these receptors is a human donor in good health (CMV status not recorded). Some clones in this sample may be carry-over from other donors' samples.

The CDR3 reads CASSQDEWEQETQYF. The CDR3 DNA follows: TGCGCCAGCAGCCAAGATGAATGGGAACAAGAGACCCAGTACTTC. The J gene is TRBJ2-5, the V gene TRBV4-1; no reliable D call. V was trimmed by 0 bases and J by 2 bases, leaving 10 bases between them. This CDR3 region has 15 residues. Germline V gene sequence: CDR1 MGHRA, CDR2 YSYEKL.

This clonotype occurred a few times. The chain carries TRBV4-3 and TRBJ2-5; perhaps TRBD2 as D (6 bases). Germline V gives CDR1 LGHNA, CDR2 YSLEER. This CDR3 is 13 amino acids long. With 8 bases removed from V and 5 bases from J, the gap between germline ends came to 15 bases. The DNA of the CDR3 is TGCGCCAGCGCCTCCTGGGGAGGTGAGACCCAGTACTTC. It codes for CASASWGGETQYF.

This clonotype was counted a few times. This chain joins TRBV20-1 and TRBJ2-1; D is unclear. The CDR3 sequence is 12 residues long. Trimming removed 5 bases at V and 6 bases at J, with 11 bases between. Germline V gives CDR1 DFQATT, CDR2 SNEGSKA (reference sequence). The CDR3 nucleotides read TGCAGTGCTCGGAACTCGGGCAATGAGCAGTTCTTC. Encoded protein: CSARNSGNEQFF.

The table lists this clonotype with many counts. The CDR3: CASSQGLAGAGGTQYF. CDR3 sequence (DNA): TGTGCCAGCAGCCAAGGACTAGCGGGAGCGGGTGGGACCCAGTACTTC. This chain links TRBV7-2 with TRBJ2-5, with 13 bases lining up with TRBD2. Germline V CDR1 and CDR2: SGHTA, FQGNSA. With 5 bases clipped from V and 7 bases from J, the junction kept 10 bases outside the gene matches. This CDR3 has 16 amino acids.

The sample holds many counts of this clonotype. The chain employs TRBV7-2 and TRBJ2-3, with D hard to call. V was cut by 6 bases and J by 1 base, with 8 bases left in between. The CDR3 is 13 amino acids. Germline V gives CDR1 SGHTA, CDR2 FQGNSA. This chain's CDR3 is CASRKGRTDTQYF. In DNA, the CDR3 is TGTGCCAGCAGGAAGGGTCGCACAGATACGCAGTATTTT. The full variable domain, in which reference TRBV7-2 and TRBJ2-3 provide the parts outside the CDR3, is GAGVSQSPSNKVTEKGKDVELRCDPISGHTALYWYRQSLGQGLEFLIYFQGNSAPDKSGLPSDRFSAERTGGSVSTLTIQRTQQEDSAVYLCASRKGRTDTQYFGPGTRLTVL.

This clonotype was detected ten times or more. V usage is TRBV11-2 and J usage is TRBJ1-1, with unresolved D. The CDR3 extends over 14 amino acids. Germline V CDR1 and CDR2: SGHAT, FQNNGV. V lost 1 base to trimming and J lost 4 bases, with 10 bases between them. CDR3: CASSLVERFTEAFF. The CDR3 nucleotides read TGTGCCAGCAGCTTAGTCGAGAGATTCACTGAAGCTTTCTTT.

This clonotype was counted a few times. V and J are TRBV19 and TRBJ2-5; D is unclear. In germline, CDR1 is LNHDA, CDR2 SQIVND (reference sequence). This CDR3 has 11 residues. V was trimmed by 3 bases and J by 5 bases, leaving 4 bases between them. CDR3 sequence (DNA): TGTGCCAGTAGTATCCGGGAGACCCAGTACTTC. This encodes CASSIRETQYF.

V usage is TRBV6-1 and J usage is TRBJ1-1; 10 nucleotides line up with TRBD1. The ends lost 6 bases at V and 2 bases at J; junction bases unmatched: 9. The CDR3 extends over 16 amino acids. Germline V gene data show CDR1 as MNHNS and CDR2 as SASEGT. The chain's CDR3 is CASRRPGQGINTEAFF. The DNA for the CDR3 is TGTGCCAGCAGGAGACCGGGACAGGGGATTAACACTGAAGCTTTCTTT.

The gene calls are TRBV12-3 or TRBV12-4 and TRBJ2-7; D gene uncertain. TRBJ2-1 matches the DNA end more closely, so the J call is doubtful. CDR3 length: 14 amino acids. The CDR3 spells CASSLDPGPYEQFF. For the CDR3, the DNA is TGTGCCAGCAGTTTAGACCCGGGTCCCTACGAGCAGTTCTTC.

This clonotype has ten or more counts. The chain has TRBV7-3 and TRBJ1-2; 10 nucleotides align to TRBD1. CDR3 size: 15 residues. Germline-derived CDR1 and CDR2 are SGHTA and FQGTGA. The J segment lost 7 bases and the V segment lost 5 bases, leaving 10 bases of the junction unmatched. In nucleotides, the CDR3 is TGTGCCAGCAGCGACTCCGGGACAGGGGCGTCTGGCTACACCTTC. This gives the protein CASSDSGTGASGYTF.

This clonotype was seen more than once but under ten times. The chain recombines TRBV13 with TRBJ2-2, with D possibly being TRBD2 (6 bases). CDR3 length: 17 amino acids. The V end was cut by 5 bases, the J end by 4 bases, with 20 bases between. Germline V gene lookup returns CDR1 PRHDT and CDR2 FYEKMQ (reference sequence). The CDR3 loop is CASSQARLAYFTGELFF. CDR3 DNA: TGTGCCAGCAGCCAGGCTAGGCTAGCGTATTTCACCGGGGAGCTGTTTTTT.

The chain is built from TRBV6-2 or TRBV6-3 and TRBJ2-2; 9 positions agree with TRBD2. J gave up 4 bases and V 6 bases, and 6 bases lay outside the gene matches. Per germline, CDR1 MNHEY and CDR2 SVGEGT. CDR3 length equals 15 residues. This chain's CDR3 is CASRSGRISTGELFF. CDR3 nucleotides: TGTGCCAGCAGAAGCGGGAGGATTAGCACCGGGGAGCTGTTTTTT.

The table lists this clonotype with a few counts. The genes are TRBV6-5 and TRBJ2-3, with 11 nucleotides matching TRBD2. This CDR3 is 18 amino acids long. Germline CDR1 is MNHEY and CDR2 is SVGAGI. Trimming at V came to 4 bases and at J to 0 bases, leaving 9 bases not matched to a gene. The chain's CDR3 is CASSSPMVAGGSTDTQYF. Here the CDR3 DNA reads TGTGCCAGCAGTTCCCCGATGGTAGCGGGAGGGAGCACAGATACGCAGTATTTT.

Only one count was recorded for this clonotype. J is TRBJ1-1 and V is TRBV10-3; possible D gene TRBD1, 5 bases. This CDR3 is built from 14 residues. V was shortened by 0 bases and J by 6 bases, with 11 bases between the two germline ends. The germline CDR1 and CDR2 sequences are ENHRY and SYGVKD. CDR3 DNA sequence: TGTGCCATCAGTGAGTCGGGTACGGGGGCTGAAGCTTTCTTT. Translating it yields CAISESGTGAEAFF.

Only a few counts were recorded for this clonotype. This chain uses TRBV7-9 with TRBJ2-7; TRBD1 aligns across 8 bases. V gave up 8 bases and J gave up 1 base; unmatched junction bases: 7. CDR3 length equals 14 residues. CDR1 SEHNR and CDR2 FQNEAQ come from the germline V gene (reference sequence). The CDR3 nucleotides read TGTGCCAGCGCCACCCGGACAGGGTCCTACGAGCAGTACTTC. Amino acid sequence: CASATRTGSYEQYF.